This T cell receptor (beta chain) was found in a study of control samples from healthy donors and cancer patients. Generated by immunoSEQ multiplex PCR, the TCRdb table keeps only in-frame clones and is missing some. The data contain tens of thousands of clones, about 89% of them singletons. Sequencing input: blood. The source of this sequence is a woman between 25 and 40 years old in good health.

The CDR3 sequence: CASSQVPGQSNTEAFF. The CDR3 DNA sequence: TGTGCCAGCAGCCAAGTACCTGGACAGTCGAACACTGAAGCTTTCTTT. The chain recombines TRBV14 with TRBJ1-1, with D tentatively TRBD1 (6 bases). From germline, CDR1 is SGHDN and CDR2 FVKESK. V was trimmed by 1 base and J by 1 base, leaving 13 bases between them. The CDR3 has 16 residues.